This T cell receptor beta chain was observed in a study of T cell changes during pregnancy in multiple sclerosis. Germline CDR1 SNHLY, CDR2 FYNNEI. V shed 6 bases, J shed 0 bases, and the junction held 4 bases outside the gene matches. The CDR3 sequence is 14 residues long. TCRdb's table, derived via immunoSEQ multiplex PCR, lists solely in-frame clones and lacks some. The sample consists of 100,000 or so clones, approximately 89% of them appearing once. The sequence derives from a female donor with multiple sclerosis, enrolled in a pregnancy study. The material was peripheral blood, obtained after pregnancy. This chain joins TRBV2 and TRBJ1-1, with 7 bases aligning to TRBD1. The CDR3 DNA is TGTGCCAGCAGGGGACAGCCTATGAACACTGAAGCTTTCTTT. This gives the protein CASRGQPMNTEAFF.